This T cell receptor beta chain was sequenced during a study of CD8+ T cells in alopecia areata. After isolation, RNA underwent reverse transcription to generate cDNA as the sequencing template. The protocol was immunoSEQ multiplex PCR, while the TCRdb copy is restricted to in-frame clones and leaves out a portion. The sample has 70,000 to 95,000 clones, roughly 50% seen once. A single count supports this clone. The antigen remains undetermined. General study findings and limits: The study found higher clonality in lesional than normal scalp, especially in alopecia totalis/universalis.

Trimming took off 0 bases at V and 0 bases at J, with 8 bases between the two ends. Germline CDR1 is GTSNPN and CDR2 is SVGIG (reference sequence). The CDR3 sequence is 14 residues long. The J gene is TRBJ1-1, the V gene TRBV30; D is ambiguous. The material sequenced was NKG2D-high CD8+ T cells sorted from blood. This receptor was taken from a human donor with alopecia areata. As DNA, the CDR3 is TGTGCCTGGAGTGTAAGGCTCTTGAACACTGAAGCTTTCTTT. Translation: CAWSVRLLNTEAFF.